The next 25 T cell receptor beta chains were all read from a single sample in a study of CD8 T cells in ankylosing spondylitis. Study outcomes and limitations: A TCR beta motif made of several highly homologous variants seemed typical of ankylosing spondylitis blood.

TCRdb recomputed calls from the 5' RACE reads with MiXCR, one row per CDR3 protein. This table has around 540,000 distinct CDR3 sequences, roughly an eighth appearing once. These TCRs' antigens remain unknown. The sample was blood, either unsorted or a sorted T cell fraction (not recorded which). These receptors all stem from a male donor with ankylosing spondylitis.

This clonotype has only a few counts. The chain employs TRBV7-6 and TRBJ1-5; D is undetermined. Germline CDR1 reads SGHVS; CDR2 reads FNYEAQ. This CDR3 is built from 16 residues. Trimming cost V 5 bases and J 0 bases, with 14 bases left between them. CDR3 sequence reads: CASSPTTQYSNQPQHF. The CDR3 nucleotides read TGTGCCAGCAGCCCGACGACACAGTATAGCAATCAGCCCCAGCATTTT.

This clonotype was observed a handful of times. The rearrangement links TRBV9 to TRBJ2-1; 10 nucleotides line up with TRBD2. V lost 0 bases and J lost 2; bases outside the gene matches: 2. This CDR3 contains 16 residues. Germline CDR1 reads SGDLS; CDR2 reads YYNGEE. As DNA, the CDR3 is TGTGCCAGCAGCGTAGGGGGACTAGCGACCTACAATGAGCAGTTCTTC. It is translated as CASSVGGLATYNEQFF.

A remark on this clonotype: The junction departs from germline at one end; a sequencing error may be responsible. The chain is built from TRBV10-3 and TRBJ1-2; D may be TRBD1 (6 bases). The CDR3 covers 11 residues. CDR1 is ENHRY, CDR2 SYGVKD, per germline. CDR3 coding DNA: TGTTCCATCAGCCCAGGGGAAGGCTACACCTTC. This translates into CSISPGEGYTF.

The table lists this clonotype with a few counts. DNA of the CDR3: TGTGCCAGCAGCCAGAAGGGACTCCGGGAGTACTTC. Translation: CASSQKGLREYF. The chain links TRBV3-1 to TRBJ2-5, with a tentative D call TRBD2 (6 bases). Germline values: CDR1 LGHDT, CDR2 YNNKEL (reference sequence). V gave up 3 bases and J gave up 12 bases, with 14 bases separating them. The CDR3 has 12 residues.

There are a few counts of this clonotype. This chain connects TRBV19 to TRBJ2-3; the D gene is possibly TRBD2 (5 bases). The CDR3 length is 13 residues. The V and J ends lost 7 bases and 4 bases respectively, with 12 bases between them. The germline V gene has CDR1 LNHDA and CDR2 SQIVND (reference sequence). CDR3 amino acids: CASTVGAPDTQYF. Here the CDR3 DNA reads TGTGCCAGTACCGTGGGAGCCCCAGATACGCAGTATTTT.

The CDR3: CSARQGQSIYGYTF. In DNA form, the CDR3 reads TGCAGTGCTAGACAGGGACAGTCAATCTATGGCTACACCTTC. The chain combines TRBV20-1 with TRBJ1-2; 7 bases agree with TRBD1. Unmatched junction bases numbered 7, after V lost 2 bases and J lost 4 bases. The germline CDR1 and CDR2 sequences are DFQATT and SNEGSKA (reference sequence). This CDR3 spans 14 amino acids.

Remarks on this clonotype: A much more abundant neighbour one base away suggests this may be a read error. J is TRBJ2-7 and V is TRBV27; D is undetermined. The ends were cut back, 4 bases at V and 3 bases at J, with 10 bases in the middle. This CDR3 has 13 residues. Germline CDR1 is MNHEY and CDR2 is SMNVEV (reference sequence). The CDR3 DNA is TGTGCCAGCAGTTGGACGGTAAACTACGAGCAGTACTTC. It specifies CASSWTVNYEQYF.

This clonotype was observed many times. This chain connects TRBV29-1 to TRBJ1-1; tentatively, D is TRBD1 (5 bases). The CDR3 runs to 13 residues. V lost 4 bases to trimming and J lost 2 bases, with 11 bases between them. The germline V gene encodes CDR1 SQVTM and CDR2 ANQGSEA. The CDR3 loop reads CSVGDGTNTEAFF. The CDR3 DNA reads TGCAGCGTTGGGGACGGAACTAACACTGAAGCTTTCTTT.

As to this clonotype: The germline gene is not matched at one end of the junction; a read error may be the cause. V usage is TRBV20-1 and J usage is TRBJ2-3; D call uncertain. CDR1 and CDR2 (germline): DFQATT, SNEGSKA (reference sequence). This CDR3 has 16 amino acids. In DNA, the CDR3 is TGCAGTGCTAGAGAGGAGACCGGTCGACTCACAGATATGCAGTATTTT. This sequence encodes CSAREETGRLTDMQYF.

The chain recombines TRBV29-1 with TRBJ1-1; D might be TRBD1 (5 bases). The ends were cut back, 7 bases at V and 0 bases at J, with 12 bases in the middle. Germline V CDR1 and CDR2: SQVTM, ANQGSEA. The CDR3 has 13 residues. CDR3 residues: CSAPGGLNTEAFF. The CDR3 DNA follows: TGCAGCGCCCCGGGGGGACTGAACACTGAAGCTTTCTTT. The full variable domain, rest sourced from reference TRBV29-1 and TRBJ1-1, is SAVISQKPSRDICQRGTSLTIQCQVDSQVTMMFWYRQQPGQSLTLIATANQGSEATYESGFVIDKFPISRPNLTFSTLTVSNMSPEDSSIYLCSAPGGLNTEAFFGQGTRLTVV.

The chain has TRBV10-3 and TRBJ2-1, with TRBD2 identical over 14 bases. The V gene's germline CDR1 is ENHRY and CDR2 SYGVKD. Germline trimming cut 10 bases from V and 9 bases from J; bases unmatched to any gene: 5. This CDR3 has 13 residues. CDR3 nucleotides: TGTGCCACGGGACTAGCGGGAGAAAGTGAGCAGTTCTTC. Amino acid sequence: CATGLAGESEQFF.

This clonotype was seen repeatedly, ten times or more. The gene calls are TRBV11-2 and TRBJ2-3, with 11 positions matching TRBD1. V lost 5 bases to trimming and J lost 11 bases; unmatched junction nucleotides: 9. CDR1 is SGHAT and CDR2 is FQNNGV in the germline V gene. The length of the CDR3 is 14 residues. CDR3 DNA sequence: TGTGCCAGCAGCCGAGGGACAGGGGGAAGAGGGCAGTATTTT. This codes for CASSRGTGGRGQYF.

This clonotype appeared many times. CDR3 amino acids: CASTPDVGSTDTQYF. CDR3 coding DNA: TGTGCCAGCACCCCTGATGTGGGGAGCACAGATACGCAGTATTTT. The rearrangement joins TRBV7-8 to TRBJ2-3, with D hard to call. V was cut by 7 bases and J by 0 bases, with 14 bases left in between. From germline, CDR1 is SGHVS and CDR2 FQNEAQ. The CDR3 length is 15 residues.

This clonotype was found a few times. This chain links TRBV6-6 with TRBJ2-3; 9 bases are a match to TRBD2. The length of the CDR3 is 13 residues. Germline assignment: CDR1 MNHNY and CDR2 SVGAGI (reference sequence). The V gene end was trimmed by 5 bases and the J gene end by 11 bases; junction bases not matched to a gene: 8. CDR3 nucleotides: TGTGCCAGCAGTCCCATAGCGGGAGTGATGCAGTATTTT. Translated, it gives CASSPIAGVMQYF.

The table lists this clonotype with many counts. The chain combines TRBV12-3 or TRBV12-4 with TRBJ2-2; 7 bases align to TRBD1. V was pared by 5 bases and J by 7 bases, with 4 bases of the junction left unmatched. This CDR3 spans 13 amino acids. The CDR3 bases are TGTGCCAGCAGTACAGGGGTTGACGGGGAGCTGTTTTTT. Translated, it gives CASSTGVDGELFF.

The chain combines TRBV3-1 with TRBJ2-1, with TRBD2 identical over 7 bases. Germline CDR1 LGHDT, CDR2 YNNKEL (reference sequence). The CDR3 covers 15 residues. V was pared by 1 base and J by 5 bases, with 5 bases of the junction left unmatched. This chain's CDR3 is CASSQAPSGNNEQFF. CDR3 coding DNA: TGTGCCAGCAGCCAAGCGCCGAGCGGGAACAATGAGCAGTTCTTC.

The J gene is TRBJ1-3, the V gene TRBV10-3, with 8 bases lining up with TRBD1. V shed 6 bases, J shed 4 bases, and the junction held 20 bases outside the gene matches. This CDR3 spans 19 amino acids. CDR1 ENHRY and CDR2 SYGVKD come from the germline V gene. CDR3 amino acids: CAIRTMTGDGHRLGNTIYF. CDR3 sequence (DNA): TGTGCCATCAGGACCATGACAGGGGACGGACACCGACTCGGAAACACCATATATTTT.

The rearrangement joins TRBV3-1 to TRBJ1-2; 7 positions agree with TRBD1. CDR1 LGHDT and CDR2 YNNKEL come from the germline V gene (reference sequence). The CDR3 length is 12 residues. V lost 4 bases, J lost 7 bases, and 3 bases stayed unmatched. The CDR3 sequence is CASSPRGLGYTF. For the CDR3, the DNA is TGTGCCAGCAGCCCGAGGGGGCTTGGCTACACCTTC.

The chain couples TRBV4-1 to TRBJ2-3, with a tentative D call TRBD2 (6 bases). The CDR3 runs 15 residues. Germline assignment: CDR1 MGHRA and CDR2 YSYEKL. V lost 4 bases to trimming and J lost 0 bases, with 11 bases between them. The CDR3 region has the DNA TGCGCCAGCAGCCCCGGGACTGTTAGCACAGATACGCAGTATTTT. Translation: CASSPGTVSTDTQYF.

The J gene is TRBJ1-2, the V gene TRBV12-3 or TRBV12-4, with a tentative D call TRBD1 (5 bases). Trimming shortened V by 2 bases and J by 8 bases, and 18 bases separated the two germline ends. This CDR3 region has 15 residues. Written as DNA, the CDR3 is TGTGCCAGCAGTTTAAACCCCGGGCAGGGAGGAGGCTACACCTTC. Amino acids: CASSLNPGQGGGYTF.

This sequence joins TRBV27 and TRBJ1-6; D call uncertain. The CDR3 runs to 14 residues. V shed 7 bases and J shed 10 bases, with 17 bases lying between them. The germline CDR1 and CDR2 sequences are MNHEY and SMNVEV (reference sequence). For the CDR3, the DNA is TGTGCCAGCACCCCGGGGAGGGTACAGTCACCCCTCCACTTT. Translation: CASTPGRVQSPLHF.

The table lists this clonotype with a few counts. As DNA, the CDR3 is TGCGCCAGCAGCCAGACAGGGTCGGTTGAAAAACTGTTTTTT. Protein sequence: CASSQTGSVEKLFF. The genes are TRBV4-1 and TRBJ1-4, with TRBD1 identical over 7 bases. J was trimmed by 7 bases and V by 3 bases; bases with no gene match: 5. The germline CDR1 and CDR2 sequences are MGHRA and YSYEKL. The CDR3 length is 14 residues.

This clonotype was recorded many times. An end of the junction does not agree with germline; a read error may underlie this. The J gene is TRBJ2-2, the V gene TRBV5-1; TRBD2 aligns across 7 bases. The CDR3 spans 15 residues. CDR1 is SGHRS and CDR2 is YFSETQ in the germline V gene. CDR3 sequence (DNA): TGTGCCAGCAGCCTTCTTGCGGGAGACACCGGGGAGCTGTTTTTT. It translates to CASSLLAGDTGELFF. Combining the CDR3 with reference TRBV5-1 and TRBJ2-2 gives the whole variable domain KAGVTQTPRYLIKTRGQQVTLSCSPISGHRSVSWYQQTPGQGLQFLFEYFSETQRNKGNFPGRFSGRQFSNSRSEMNVSTLELGDSALYLCASSLLAGDTGELFFGEGSRLTVL.

This chain uses TRBV25-1 with TRBJ2-7; 7 nucleotides line up with TRBD2. V was clipped by 6 bases and J by 4 bases; unmatched bases: 3. CDR3 length: 12 residues. Per germline, CDR1 MGHDK and CDR2 SYGVNS. This chain's CDR3 is CASSRGEYEQYF. Here the CDR3 DNA reads TGTGCCAGCAGCCGGGGGGAATACGAGCAGTACTTC.

The chain employs TRBV7-8 and TRBJ2-7; 7 bases align to TRBD1. CDR1 and CDR2 (germline): SGHVS, FQNEAQ. The CDR3 runs 15 residues. Trimming cost V 5 bases and J 5 bases; bases outside gene matches: 12. CDR3 protein: CASSLSSQGENEQYF. CDR3 sequence (DNA): TGTGCCAGCAGCCTCAGTAGTCAGGGGGAGAACGAGCAGTACTTC.